The rows below give T cell receptor beta chains drawn from one sample of a study of blood T cell repertoires in COVID-19. This table comes from immunoSEQ multiplex PCR, and its TCRdb copy is limited to in-frame clones, with some not included. The data show roughly 100,000 clones, around 87% seen once. Sequenced material: peripheral blood. The receptor set was obtained from a woman aged 50 to 65 with COVID-19, enrolled during active disease. CDR3s include the opening cysteine and the closing phenylalanine or tryptophan. The order of the fields is J gene, V gene, D gene, clone size, CDR3 protein, CDR3 DNA. A D gene is named only where the DNA matches it firmly. Rows may omit the clone size; those that give it use once, few, many or a size class.

TRBJ1-1 TRBV19 TRBD1 - CASRTGREVGGAEAFF TGTGCCAGTAGGACAGGGCGTGAGGTTGGCGGCGCTGAAGCTTTCTTT
TRBJ2-1 TRBV11-2 TRBD2 few CASSLGWSGGRNEQFF TGTGCCAGCAGCTTAGGTTGGAGCGGGGGCAGGAATGAGCAGTTCTTC
TRBJ2-3 TRBV27 - - CASTTFLEDTQYF TGTGCCAGCACGACCTTCCTGGAGGATACGCAGTATTTT
TRBJ2-3 TRBV30 TRBD2 - CAWKASGEWDTQYF TGTGCCTGGAAGGCTAGCGGGGAATGGGATACGCAGTATTTT
TRBJ1-5 TRBV6-5 TRBD1 - CASSLTGGVDQPQHF TGTGCCAGCAGCCTGACAGGGGGCGTTGATCAGCCCCAGCATTTT
TRBJ2-2 TRBV7-3 TRBD2 - CASSLSLAGGTGELFF TGTGCCAGCAGCTTAAGTCTAGCGGGGGGCACCGGGGAGCTGTTTTTT
TRBJ2-3 TRBV19 - - CASRELVTQQYF TGTGCCAGTAGGGAGCTTGTTACTCAGCAGTATTTT
TRBJ2-7 TRBV5-6 - few CASSLLTTEQYF TGTGCCAGCAGCCTACTAACTACCGAGCAGTACTTC
TRBJ2-7 TRBV6-5 TRBD1 - CASIPGQVSYEQYF TGTGCCAGCATCCCGGGACAGGTCTCCTACGAGCAGTACTTC
TRBJ1-4 TRBV6-1 - - CASSERGFNEKLFF TGTGCCAGCAGTGAGAGGGGGTTTAATGAAAAACTGTTTTTT
TRBJ2-7 TRBV5-4 TRBD1 - CASSRTGSSYEQYF TGTGCCAGCAGCCGGACAGGGAGCTCCTACGAGCAGTACTTC
TRBJ2-1 TRBV19 - - CASMREERTNNEQFF TGTGCCAGTATGAGGGAGGAACGAACCAACAATGAGCAGTTCTTC
TRBJ2-2 TRBV4-3 - - CASSQTGITGELFF TGCGCCAGCAGCCAGACCGGGATCACCGGGGAGCTGTTTTTT
TRBJ2-5 TRBV6-2/TRBV6-3 - - CASSYSGRPGETQYF TGTGCCAGCAGTTACTCGGGCAGGCCGGGGGAGACCCAGTACTTC
TRBJ1-5 TRBV6-5 - once CASRNGGNQPQHF TGTGCCAGCAGAAACGGGGGTAACCAGCCCCAGCATTTT
TRBJ2-1 TRBV20-1 - - CSARRVDEQFF TGCAGTGCTAGACGCGTGGATGAGCAGTTCTTC
TRBJ2-7 TRBV3-1/TRBV3-2 - - CASSPSGVHEQYF TGTGCCAGCAGCCCTTCAGGGGTTCACGAGCAGTACTTC
TRBJ1-1 TRBV7-9 TRBD1 - CASSPPGQMNTEAFF TGTGCCAGCAGCCCACCGGGACAGATGAACACTGAAGCTTTCTTT
TRBJ2-2 TRBV7-7 - - CASSSGDTGELFF TGTGCCAGCAGCTCAGGGGACACCGGGGAGCTGTTTTTT
TRBJ2-1 TRBV10-3 - - CATTRTAGDNEQFF TGTGCCACGACGAGGACAGCCGGAGACAATGAGCAGTTCTTC
TRBJ1-2 TRBV30 - - CACLKQGIGDGYTF TGTGCCTGCTTAAAGCAGGGGATCGGGGATGGCTACACCTTC
TRBJ2-3 TRBV3-1/TRBV3-2 - - CASSQNRVTDTQYF TGTGCCAGCAGCCAGAACAGGGTCACAGATACGCAGTATTTT
TRBJ1-3 TRBV30 - - CAWIMSRGTIYF TGTGCCTGGATTATGAGCAGGGGCACCATATATTTT
TRBJ2-7 TRBV6-1 - - CASSEAAAGKESYEQYF TGTGCCAGCAGTGAAGCGGCGGCAGGGAAAGAGTCCTACGAGCAGTACTTC
TRBJ1-2 TRBV30 - - CACLPPTGQGGYGYTF TGTGCCTGTCTTCCTCCCACGGGGCAGGGAGGCTATGGCTACACCTTC
TRBJ2-3 TRBV2 TRBD1 - CASRGQGPDTQYF TGTGCCAGCAGAGGACAGGGGCCAGATACGCAGTATTTT
TRBJ2-5 TRBV27 TRBD2 - CASSLLAGGPGETQYF TGTGCCAGCAGTCTGTTAGCGGGGGGGCCGGGGGAGACCCAGTACTTC
TRBJ1-1 TRBV2 - - CASRAGHQNTEAFF TGTGCCAGCAGAGCAGGCCACCAGAACACTGAAGCTTTCTTT
TRBJ2-7 TRBV5-1 TRBD1 - CASSLGPQGSSYEQYF TGCGCCAGCAGCTTGGGCCCACAGGGGAGCTCCTACGAGCAGTACTTC
TRBJ2-3 TRBV5-1 TRBD2 - CASSPTGLGTDTQYF TGCGCCAGCAGCCCTACGGGACTAGGAACAGATACGCAGTATTTT
TRBJ2-7 TRBV11-2 TRBD1 - CASSQTGVLPSSYEQYF TGTGCCAGCAGTCAGACAGGGGTCCTACCAAGCTCCTACGAGCAGTACTTC
TRBJ2-7 TRBV3-1/TRBV3-2 TRBD2 - CASSQDQRTSGVYEQYF TGTGCCAGCAGCCAAGATCAGAGGACTAGCGGGGTCTACGAGCAGTACTTC
TRBJ1-1 TRBV6-6 - - CASSRGQKNTEAFF TGTGCCAGCAGCCGAGGACAGAAGAACACTGAAGCTTTCTTT
TRBJ1-6 TRBV6-6 - - CASSYVQGTNSPLHF TGTGCCAGCAGTTACGTACAGGGAACTAATTCACCCCTCCACTTT
TRBJ2-3 TRBV27 TRBD2 - CASSLTLAGGTDTQYF TGTGCCAGCAGTTTAACTTTAGCGGGAGGCACAGATACGCAGTATTTT
TRBJ2-2 TRBV7-9 TRBD2 - CASNGGGANTGELFF TGTGCCAGCAACGGCGGGGGGGCTAACACCGGGGAGCTGTTTTTT
TRBJ2-7 TRBV28 - - CASSRGAEIYEQYF TGTGCCAGCAGCCGGGGGGCCGAGATCTACGAGCAGTACTTC
TRBJ2-5 TRBV7-3 TRBD2 - CASSTVGGGPQETQYF TGTGCCAGCAGCACTGTTGGGGGGGGACCCCAGGAGACCCAGTACTTC
TRBJ1-1 TRBV5-5 - - CASSPSQGLNTEAFF TGTGCCAGCAGCCCATCCCAGGGATTGAACACTGAAGCTTTCTTT
TRBJ1-1 TRBV28 - - CASYNRRGLNTEAFF TGTGCCAGCTATAACCGGCGGGGGTTGAACACTGAAGCTTTCTTT